The sequence of this T cell receptor (beta chain) was determined in a study of CD8 T cells in Susac syndrome. RNA, at roughly 0.5 to 1 ug, was reverse transcribed with random hexamers. By means of immunoSEQ multiplex PCR, TCR beta CDR3 spanning 54 Vbeta and 13 Jbeta underwent amplification. TCRdb re-called the immunoSEQ multiplex PCR reads with MiXCR, one entry per CDR3 protein. The profile shows a few hundred thousand distinct CDR3 sequences, about 90% of them singletons. Germline CDR1 is DFQATT and CDR2 is SNEGSKA (reference sequence). This CDR3 contains 11 residues. Between the trimmed V and J ends, which lost 5 bases and 3 bases, there was a span of 8 bases. From blood CD8+ and CD4+ T cells, the TCR beta chain was sequenced. Those who served as multiple sclerosis controls were treatment-naive patients with stable or active relapsing-remitting disease. Negative isolation was used for CD8+ and CD4+ T cells, and FACS enrichment was applied to TEMRA cells.

The sample holds a few counts of this clonotype. The origin of this receptor is a human donor with multiple sclerosis. V is TRBV20-1 and J is TRBJ2-7; D remains unclear. What was sequenced was CD4+ T cells from PBMCs. CDR3 in amino acids: CSAGLIYEQYF. The CDR3 DNA reads as TGCAGTGCTGGGCTCATCTACGAGCAGTACTTC.